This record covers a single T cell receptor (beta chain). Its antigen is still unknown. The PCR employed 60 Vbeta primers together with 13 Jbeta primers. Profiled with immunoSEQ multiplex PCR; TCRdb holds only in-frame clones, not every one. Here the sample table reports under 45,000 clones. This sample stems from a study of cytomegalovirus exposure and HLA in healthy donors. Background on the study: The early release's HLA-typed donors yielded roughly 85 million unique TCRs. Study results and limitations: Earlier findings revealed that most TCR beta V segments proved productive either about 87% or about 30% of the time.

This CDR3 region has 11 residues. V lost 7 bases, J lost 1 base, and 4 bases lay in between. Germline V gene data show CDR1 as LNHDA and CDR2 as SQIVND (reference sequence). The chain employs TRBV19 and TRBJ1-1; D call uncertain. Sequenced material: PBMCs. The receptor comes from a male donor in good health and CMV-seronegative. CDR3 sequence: CASKRNTEAFF. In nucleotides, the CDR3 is TGTGCCAGTAAGAGGAACACTGAAGCTTTCTTT.